This T cell receptor (beta chain) was captured by sequencing in a study of blood T cells in healthy people across ages. The second PCR ran about 6 to 11 cycles with a sample-barcoded 5' primer and J-beta primers. TCRdb processed the 5' RACE reads anew with MiXCR; each CDR3 protein has one entry. Altogether about 1,500,000 distinct CDR3 sequences are present, roughly 27% being singletons, with the ten largest covering roughly 8%. Germline-derived CDR1 and CDR2 are SGHAT and FQNNGV. The germline V and J ends were trimmed by 0 bases and 0 bases, with 18 bases remaining between them. This CDR3 comprises 18 residues.

The J gene is TRBJ2-7, the V gene TRBV11-2, with TRBD2 as a possible D gene (7 bases). Input material: blood. This TCR came from a woman in her twenties or thirties in good health. In nucleotides, the CDR3 is TGTGCCAGCAGCTTAGAAATCCGGGGGGCTAAGAGCTCCTACGAGCAGTACTTC. Translating gives CASSLEIRGAKSSYEQYF.